These 15 T cell receptor beta chains were sequenced from one sample in a study of blood T cell repertoires in COVID-19. Using immunoSEQ multiplex PCR, the repertoire was profiled, and TCRdb retains in-frame clones only, with some absent. The table records approximately 280,000 clones, approximately 84% of them present only once. The sequencing input was peripheral blood. These receptors originate from a human donor with COVID-19, enrolled during active disease. The donor label of this sample is uncertain.

The V gene is TRBV25-1, the J gene TRBJ1-2, with 10 bases lining up with TRBD1. The CDR3 consists of 15 residues. V gave up 5 bases and J gave up 4 bases; unmatched junction bases: 7. CDR1 and CDR2 from the germline V gene are MGHDK and SYGVNS. This chain's CDR3 is CASSSSGTGAYGYTF. DNA for the CDR3: TGTGCCAGCAGTAGTTCCGGGACAGGGGCCTATGGCTACACCTTC.

As regards this clone: One end of the junction fails to match germline, which may point to a read error. V gene TRBV7-7 combines with J gene TRBJ2-3; 10 bases agree with TRBD1. Germline V gene sequence: CDR1 SSHAT, CDR2 FNYEAQ (reference sequence). This CDR3 region has 15 residues. CDR3 nucleotides: TGTGCTAGCAGCCCCGGGACAGGGGCCACAGATACGCAGTATTTT. It yields the protein CASSPGTGATDTQYF.

This clone was recorded only once. The V call is TRBV28, the J call TRBJ1-2; 10 bases match TRBD1. Germline V gene data show CDR1 as MDHEN and CDR2 as SYDVKM. The CDR3 has 17 residues. With 4 bases clipped from V and 5 bases from J, the junction kept 13 bases outside the gene matches. CDR3 sequence: CASSSRTGGHLVYGYTF. The CDR3 DNA is TGTGCCAGCAGTTCTCGGACAGGGGGGCACCTGGTGTATGGCTACACCTTC.

V and J are TRBV5-1 and TRBJ1-4, with D hard to call. Trimming took off 2 bases at V and 8 bases at J, with 13 bases between the two ends. The germline V gene has CDR1 SGHRS and CDR2 YFSETQ. The CDR3 is 14 residues long. The CDR3 DNA sequence: TGCGCCAGCAGCTTAGGAGAATTCGGAGAAAAACTGTTTTTT. It yields the protein CASSLGEFGEKLFF.

This chain uses TRBV28 with TRBJ2-3; maybe TRBD2 (6 bases). Germline V lookup: CDR1 MDHEN, CDR2 SYDVKM. Deletions cut 6 bases from V and 6 bases from J, with 16 bases between. The CDR3 has 14 amino acids. The CDR3 bases are TGTGCCAGCAGCCCCCGCGGGGTTCTCGATACGCAGTATTTT. It translates to CASSPRGVLDTQYF.

The V and J genes are TRBV30 and TRBJ2-1; 11 positions match TRBD2. This CDR3 spans 15 amino acids. V gave up 1 base and J gave up 7 bases; unmatched junction bases: 6. Per the germline V gene, CDR1 is GTSNPN and CDR2 is SVGIG (reference sequence). Written as DNA, the CDR3 is TGTGCCTGGAGTGCGACTAGCGGGACACTTAATGAGCAGTTCTTC. It encodes CAWSATSGTLNEQFF.

The DNA for the CDR3 is TGTGCCAGCAGTTATACCGGACAGGCACGACAAGAGACCCAGTACTTC. The encoded protein is CASSYTGQARQETQYF. The chain carries TRBV6-5 and TRBJ2-5; 7 bases are a match to TRBD1. The ends lost 3 bases at V and 2 bases at J; junction bases unmatched: 9. The CDR3 sequence is 16 residues long. From germline, CDR1 is MNHEY and CDR2 SVGAGI.

This chain connects TRBV24-1 to TRBJ2-2, with D perhaps TRBD2 (5 bases). Germline V gives CDR1 KGHDR, CDR2 SFDVKD. The CDR3 extends over 16 amino acids. Trimming removed 0 bases from V and 4 bases from J, with 11 bases in between. As DNA, the CDR3 is TGTGCCACCAGTGATTTGCTTGGCGGGTCCACCGGGGAGCTGTTTTTT. It codes for CATSDLLGGSTGELFF.

The V gene is TRBV7-2, the J gene TRBJ2-5, with 8 nucleotides matching TRBD1. The CDR3 sequence is 15 residues long. Trimming took 5 bases from V and 5 from J; bases not matched to a gene: 10. CDR1 is SGHTA and CDR2 is FQGNSA in the germline V gene. The CDR3, as DNA: TGTGCCAGCAGCCCCGTACGGGACAGGATGGAGACCCAGTACTTC. The encoded protein is CASSPVRDRMETQYF.

The genes are TRBV28 and TRBJ1-1, with D unresolved. The CDR3 consists of 14 residues. Germline values: CDR1 MDHEN, CDR2 SYDVKM. Trimming left V 7 bases short and J 6 bases short, with 18 bases between. In nucleotides, the CDR3 is TGTGCCAGCATCCTAAGAACCGCCGGGTCTGAAGCTTTCTTT. It codes for CASILRTAGSEAFF.

The genes are TRBV5-4 and TRBJ2-1; tentatively, D is TRBD1 (5 bases). There are 15 residues in the CDR3. V was shortened by 0 bases and J by 7 bases, with 14 bases between the two germline ends. CDR1 and CDR2 from the germline V gene are SGHNT and YYREEE (reference sequence). The CDR3 coding sequence is TGTGCCAGCAGCTTGGTCACAGGCCGTGGAAATGAGCAGTTCTTC. Translation: CASSLVTGRGNEQFF. Full variable domain (missing parts from reference TRBV5-4 and TRBJ2-1): ETGVTQSPTHLIKTRGQQVTLRCSSQSGHNTVSWYQQALGQGPQFIFQYYREEENGRGNFPPRFSGLQFPNYSSELNVNALELDDSALYLCASSLVTGRGNEQFFGPGTRLTVL.

V gene TRBV7-9 combines with J gene TRBJ1-2, with a possible D match to TRBD1 (5 bases). Germline V lookup: CDR1 SEHNR, CDR2 FQNEAQ (reference sequence). The CDR3 runs 14 residues. Trimming removed 1 base from V and 8 bases from J, with 14 bases in between. The CDR3 loop reads CASSLEGNSLGYTF. CDR3 in DNA: TGTGCCAGCAGCTTAGAGGGGAATAGTTTAGGCTACACCTTC.

The chain is built from TRBV4-1 and TRBJ1-6, with D perhaps matching TRBD1 (5 bases). CDR1 MGHRA and CDR2 YSYEKL come from the germline V gene. This CDR3 spans 16 amino acids. V gave up 0 bases and J gave up 5 bases, with 11 bases separating them. This CDR3 reads CASSQEAGTNNSPLHF. CDR3 bases: TGCGCCAGCAGCCAAGAGGCGGGGACCAATAATTCACCCCTCCACTTT.

This rearrangement joins TRBV27 to TRBJ2-2; 14 bases align to TRBD2. Per germline, CDR1 MNHEY and CDR2 SMNVEV (reference sequence). Trimming cost V 2 bases and J 6 bases; bases outside gene matches: 5. The CDR3 is 17 amino acids. The CDR3 spells CASSLRLAGGLSGELFF. DNA of the CDR3: TGTGCCAGCAGTTTAAGACTAGCGGGAGGGTTATCCGGGGAGCTGTTTTTT.

This chain joins TRBV30 and TRBJ2-7; 13 bases line up with TRBD2. The CDR3 is made up of 15 amino acids. Germline values: CDR1 GTSNPN, CDR2 SVGIG (reference sequence). The J segment lost 5 bases and the V segment lost 6 bases, leaving 10 bases of the junction unmatched. CDR3 nucleotide sequence: TGTGCCTGCCCGCACATACTAGCGGGAGGGGACGAGCAGTACTTC. Its translation is CACPHILAGGDEQYF. The whole variable domain, remainder taken from reference TRBV30 and TRBJ2-7, is SQTIHQWPATLVQPVGSPLSLECTVEGTSNPNLYWYRQAAGRGLQLLFYSVGIGQISSEVPQNLSASRPQDRQFILSSKKLLLSDSGFYLCACPHILAGGDEQYFGPGTRLTVT.